Below are 26 T cell receptor beta chains sequenced from a single sample in a study of shared clonotypes between healthy human individuals. The table came from immunoSEQ multiplex PCR; TCRdb's copy has only in-frame clones and leaves some out. In the table there are about 1.5 million clones, 95% to 99% of which are singletons. Material: naive CD4+ T cells sorted from blood. As for subset: CD45RA+ positively selected. These receptors all come from a man younger than 40 in good health.

The genes are TRBV7-8 and TRBJ1-5, with 7 bases aligning to TRBD1. After removal of 5 bases from V and 6 bases from J, the junction contained 10 bases not matched to a gene. The CDR3 loop spans 15 amino acids. Germline V CDR1 and CDR2: SGHVS, FQNEAQ. The CDR3: CASSRDSPRGQPQHF. CDR3 coding DNA: TGTGCCAGCAGCAGGGACAGTCCGAGAGGTCAGCCCCAGCATTTT.

The rearrangement links TRBV15 to TRBJ1-1; D call uncertain. Looked up from germline, CDR1 is LNHNV and CDR2 is YYDKDF (reference sequence). CDR3 size: 13 residues. V lost 2 bases to trimming and J lost 5 bases, with 9 bases between them. In DNA form, the CDR3 reads TGTGCCACCAGCAGATATGGGAGGACTGAAGCTTTCTTT. It is translated as CATSRYGRTEAFF.

This sequence joins TRBV5-6 and TRBJ2-5; D call uncertain. Trimming took off 6 bases at V and 5 bases at J, with 8 bases between the two ends. Germline V gene lookup returns CDR1 SGHDT and CDR2 YYEEEE. The length of the CDR3 is 11 residues. CDR3 nucleotide sequence: TGTGCCAGCACCCTGGGTGAGACCCAGTACTTC. Translating it yields CASTLGETQYF.

The V call is TRBV18, the J call TRBJ2-4; D remains ambiguous. The CDR3 spans 15 residues. Germline CDR1 is KGHSH and CDR2 is LQKENI. Trimming removed 6 bases from V and 5 bases from J, with 17 bases in between. Written as DNA, the CDR3 is TGTGCCAGCTCTCCTATCGTAGGGATCCAAAACATTCAGTACTTC. Protein sequence: CASSPIVGIQNIQYF. Full variable domain (outside the CDR3, taken from reference TRBV18 and TRBJ2-4): NAGVMQNPRHLVRRRGQEARLRCSPMKGHSHVYWYRQLPEEGLKFMVYLQKENIIDESGMPKERFSAEFPKEGPSILRIQQVVRGDSAAYFCASSPIVGIQNIQYFGAGTRLSVL.

The chain is built from TRBV27 and TRBJ2-7, with 8 bases identical to TRBD1. V was pared by 8 bases and J by 2 bases, with 17 bases of the junction left unmatched. Germline V gives CDR1 MNHEY, CDR2 SMNVEV (reference sequence). The CDR3 loop spans 17 amino acids. Here the CDR3 reads CASGHGRQGRPPYEQYF. CDR3 bases: TGTGCCAGCGGCCACGGTCGACAGGGGCGTCCCCCCTACGAGCAGTACTTC.

The rearrangement joins TRBV6-4 to TRBJ2-3; TRBD2 matches 7 bases. Trimming cost V 5 bases and J 2 bases; bases outside gene matches: 7. This CDR3 spans 15 amino acids. CDR1 is MRHNA and CDR2 is SNTAGT in the germline V gene. This CDR3 is CASSPLLADTDTQYF. DNA for the CDR3: TGTGCCAGCAGTCCCCTTCTAGCGGACACAGATACGCAGTATTTT.

The chain couples TRBV5-4 to TRBJ2-3, with 11 bases aligning to TRBD2. The CDR3 is 18 residues long. With 3 bases clipped from V and 4 bases from J, the junction kept 13 bases outside the gene matches. Germline CDR1 SGHNT, CDR2 YYREEE (reference sequence). CDR3 sequence reads: CASSSGSLAGGMADTQYF. The CDR3 DNA reads as TGTGCCAGCAGCTCGGGCTCCCTAGCGGGAGGTATGGCAGATACGCAGTATTTT. The full variable domain, its missing parts supplied by reference TRBV5-4 and TRBJ2-3, is ETGVTQSPTHLIKTRGQQVTLRCSSQSGHNTVSWYQQALGQGPQFIFQYYREEENGRGNFPPRFSGLQFPNYSSELNVNALELDDSALYLCASSSGSLAGGMADTQYFGPGTRLTVL.

The genes are TRBV4-2 and TRBJ2-1; 8 nucleotides match TRBD1. The CDR3 contains 15 residues. Trimming took 2 bases from V and 7 from J; bases not matched to a gene: 7. Germline values: CDR1 LGHNA, CDR2 YNFKEQ. The CDR3 protein is CASSQIQGARNEQFF. CDR3 DNA: TGTGCCAGCAGCCAAATTCAGGGGGCGCGGAATGAGCAGTTCTTC.

The chain combines TRBV7-9 with TRBJ2-7, with D unresolved. Trimming took off 3 bases at V and 2 bases at J, with 5 bases between the two ends. This CDR3 spans 12 amino acids. Germline V lookup: CDR1 SEHNR, CDR2 FQNEAQ (reference sequence). The CDR3 spells CASSFSTYEQYF. Written as DNA, the CDR3 is TGTGCCAGCAGCTTTAGTACCTACGAGCAGTACTTC.

This clone appeared once. The V and J genes are TRBV5-6 and TRBJ2-1; 9 bases line up with TRBD1. Looked up from germline, CDR1 is SGHDT and CDR2 is YYEEEE. J gave up 9 bases and V 3 bases, and 13 bases lay outside the gene matches. This CDR3 has 16 residues. CDR3 in amino acids: CASSSHRGRIMTEQFF. CDR3 DNA sequence: TGTGCCAGCAGCTCCCACAGGGGGCGCATTATGACTGAGCAGTTCTTC.

A word on this clone: At one of its ends the junction is not consistent with the germline gene, which may arise from a read error. Within the sample, other DNA sequences also encode this same CDR3. This CDR3 reads CASSWGPNTEAFF. The DNA for the CDR3 is TGTGCTAGCAGCTGGGGTCCGAACACTGAAGCTTTCTTT. The rearrangement links TRBV7-7 to TRBJ1-1, with no clear D. Germline lookup yields CDR1 SSHAT and CDR2 FNYEAQ (reference sequence). The length of the CDR3 is 13 residues.

The chain is built from TRBV5-1 and TRBJ1-3; 7 bases are shared with TRBD1. CDR3 length: 15 residues. After removal of 4 bases from V and 1 base from J, the junction contained 5 bases not matched to a gene. The V gene's germline CDR1 is SGHRS and CDR2 YFSETQ. The CDR3: CASSAAGGSGNTIYF. CDR3 in DNA: TGCGCCAGCAGCGCGGCAGGGGGTTCTGGAAACACCATATATTTT.

This clone was observed a single time. This chain connects TRBV28 to TRBJ1-2; 9 bases are shared with TRBD1. The germline CDR1 and CDR2 sequences are MDHEN and SYDVKM. The CDR3 is made up of 12 amino acids. Unmatched junction bases numbered 6, after V lost 8 bases and J lost 8 bases. CDR3 bases: TGTGCCAGCTACAGGGGGCTGCCGGGCTACACCTTC. Translation gives CASYRGLPGYTF.

The rearrangement joins TRBV9 to TRBJ2-1; D may be TRBD2 (5 bases). In germline, CDR1 is SGDLS, CDR2 YYNGEE. Trimming removed 0 bases at V and 3 bases at J, with 13 bases between. This CDR3 contains 16 residues. CDR3 amino acids: CASSVVGWESYNEQFF. CDR3 in DNA: TGTGCCAGCAGCGTAGTAGGGTGGGAGAGCTACAATGAGCAGTTCTTC.

The rearrangement joins TRBV7-8 to TRBJ2-7; D ambiguous. The germline CDR1 and CDR2 sequences are SGHVS and FQNEAQ. The CDR3 consists of 12 residues. The germline V and J ends were trimmed by 4 bases and 7 bases, with 11 bases remaining between them. The CDR3 sequence is CASSSYYEEQYF. CDR3 bases: TGTGCCAGCAGCTCCTACTACGAGGAGCAGTACTTC.

The chain uses TRBV21-1 and TRBJ1-1; the table's TRBD1 call for D was not verified on the DNA. TRBV21-1 is assigned pseudogene status. The CDR3 has 12 amino acids. The CDR3 sequence: CASRRTVTEAFF. Written as DNA, the CDR3 is TGTGCCAGCAGAAGGACAGTTACTGAAGCTTTCTTT.

The V call is TRBV9, the J call TRBJ2-1, with 8 bases matching TRBD2. The CDR3 is 15 residues long. CDR1 SGDLS and CDR2 YYNGEE come from the germline V gene. V shed 3 bases, J shed 9 bases, and the junction held 11 bases outside the gene matches. The CDR3 reads CASSDDGTSYFEQFF. The CDR3 bases are TGTGCCAGCAGCGACGACGGGACTAGTTATTTTGAGCAGTTCTTC.

The rearrangement links TRBV11-2 to TRBJ1-1; D gene ambiguous. Germline V gene lookup returns CDR1 SGHAT and CDR2 FQNNGV. V lost 5 bases and J 6 bases, leaving 13 bases between the germline ends. CDR3 size: 13 residues. CDR3: CASSPGFGAEAFF. The DNA of the CDR3 is TGTGCCAGCAGCCCGGGTTTCGGGGCTGAAGCTTTCTTT.

This rearrangement joins TRBV10-3 to TRBJ2-7; perhaps TRBD1 as D (6 bases). The CDR3 totals 13 residues. Germline CDR1 and CDR2: ENHRY and SYGVKD. V was clipped by 7 bases and J by 6 bases, with 16 bases between them. The CDR3 here is CAITRPGVFEQYF. The CDR3 nucleotides read TGTGCCATCACCCGCCCAGGGGTCTTCGAGCAGTACTTC.

The gene calls are TRBV19 and TRBJ1-5; tentative D call: TRBD1 (5 bases). CDR3 length: 16 amino acids. The V gene's germline CDR1 is LNHDA and CDR2 SQIVND (reference sequence). Trimming removed 6 bases from V and 0 bases from J, with 15 bases in between. The CDR3 DNA reads TGTGCCAGTAGGGTGGAGTTGGGGGTTAGCAATCAGCCCCAGCATTTT. It translates to CASRVELGVSNQPQHF.

The chain links TRBV6-5 to TRBJ2-2, with 8 bases aligning to TRBD1. Germline CDR1 is MNHEY and CDR2 is SVGAGI. V trimming: 2 bases; J trimming: 6 bases; junction bases outside the gene matches: 5. This CDR3 region has 15 residues. The CDR3 sequence is CASSYLAGGSGELFF. CDR3 DNA: TGTGCCAGCAGTTACCTAGCAGGGGGCTCCGGGGAGCTGTTTTTT.

The chain has TRBV18 and TRBJ2-3; unclear D gene. Germline V gene sequence: CDR1 KGHSH, CDR2 LQKENI. The CDR3 sequence is 18 residues long. The ends were cut back, 3 bases at V and 0 bases at J, with 19 bases in the middle. CDR3 bases: TGTGCCAGCTCACCCTTGAGCCAGCGACAAACTAGCACAGATACGCAGTATTTT. It translates to CASSPLSQRQTSTDTQYF.

V and J are TRBV5-4 and TRBJ2-3, with TRBD1 matching 7 bases. CDR1 and CDR2 (germline): SGHNT, YYREEE (reference sequence). The CDR3 covers 15 residues. Trimming cost V 4 bases and J 6 bases; bases outside gene matches: 11. CDR3 sequence reads: CASSARQGTVDTQYF. CDR3 DNA sequence: TGTGCCAGCAGCGCGCGACAGGGCACGGTCGATACGCAGTATTTT. The whole variable domain, filled in from reference TRBV5-4 and TRBJ2-3, reads ETGVTQSPTHLIKTRGQQVTLRCSSQSGHNTVSWYQQALGQGPQFIFQYYREEENGRGNFPPRFSGLQFPNYSSELNVNALELDDSALYLCASSARQGTVDTQYFGPGTRLTVL.

The CDR3 protein is CASSPQGPSETQYF. CDR3 coding DNA: TGTGCCAGCAGCCCACAGGGACCCTCGGAGACCCAGTACTTC. The chain is built from TRBV7-2 and TRBJ2-5; D perhaps matches TRBD1 (6 bases). Germline CDR1 SGHTA, CDR2 FQGNSA. The CDR3 spans 14 residues. Trimming shortened V by 5 bases and J by 5 bases, and 15 bases separated the two germline ends.

The CDR3 bases are TGTGCCAGTAGTCCTGCTATCTCCTACGAGCAGTACTTC. Encoded protein: CASSPAISYEQYF. This chain links TRBV19 with TRBJ2-7; D unclear. Germline values: CDR1 LNHDA, CDR2 SQIVND (reference sequence). V lost 5 bases and J lost 0, with 8 bases in between. There are 13 residues in the CDR3.

The chain employs TRBV5-1 and TRBJ2-3, with 8 nucleotides matching TRBD1. The V gene's germline CDR1 is SGHRS and CDR2 YFSETQ. V shed 4 bases and J 5 bases; nucleotides not matched to a gene: 6. This CDR3 is 14 amino acids long. CDR3 nucleotide sequence: TGCGCCAGCAGCGAACAGGGGGGTCAAGATACGCAGTATTTT. Protein: CASSEQGGQDTQYF.